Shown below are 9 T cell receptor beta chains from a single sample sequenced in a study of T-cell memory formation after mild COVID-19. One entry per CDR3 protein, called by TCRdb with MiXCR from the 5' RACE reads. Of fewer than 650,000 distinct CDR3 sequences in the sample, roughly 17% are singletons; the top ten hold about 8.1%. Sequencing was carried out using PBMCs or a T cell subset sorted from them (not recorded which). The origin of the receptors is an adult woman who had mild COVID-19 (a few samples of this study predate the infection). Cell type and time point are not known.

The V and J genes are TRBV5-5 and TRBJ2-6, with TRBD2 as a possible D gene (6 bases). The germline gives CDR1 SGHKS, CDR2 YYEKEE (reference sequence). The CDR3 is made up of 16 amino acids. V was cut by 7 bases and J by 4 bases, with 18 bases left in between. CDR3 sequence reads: CASRRWGEPGANVLTF. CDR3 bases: TGTGCCAGCCGACGGTGGGGGGAACCAGGGGCCAACGTCCTGACTTTC.

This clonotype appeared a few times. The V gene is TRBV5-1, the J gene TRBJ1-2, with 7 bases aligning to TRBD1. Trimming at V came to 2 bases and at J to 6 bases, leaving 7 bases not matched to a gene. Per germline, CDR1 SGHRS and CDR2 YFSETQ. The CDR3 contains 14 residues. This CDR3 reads CASSFDRDKDGYTF. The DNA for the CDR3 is TGCGCCAGCAGCTTCGACAGGGATAAGGATGGCTACACCTTC.

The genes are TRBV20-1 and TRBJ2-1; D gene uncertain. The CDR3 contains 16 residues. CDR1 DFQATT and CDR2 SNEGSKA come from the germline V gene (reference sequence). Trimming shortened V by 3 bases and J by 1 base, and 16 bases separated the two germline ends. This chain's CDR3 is CSASNLEFGSYNEQFF. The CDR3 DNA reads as TGCAGTGCTAGCAACCTGGAGTTCGGGTCCTACAATGAGCAGTTCTTC.

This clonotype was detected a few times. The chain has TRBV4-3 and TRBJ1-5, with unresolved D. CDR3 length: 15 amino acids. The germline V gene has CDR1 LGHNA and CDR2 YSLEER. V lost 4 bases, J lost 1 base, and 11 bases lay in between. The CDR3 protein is CASSLWVGSNQPQHF. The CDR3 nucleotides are TGCGCCAGCAGCCTTTGGGTAGGCAGCAATCAGCCCCAGCATTTT.

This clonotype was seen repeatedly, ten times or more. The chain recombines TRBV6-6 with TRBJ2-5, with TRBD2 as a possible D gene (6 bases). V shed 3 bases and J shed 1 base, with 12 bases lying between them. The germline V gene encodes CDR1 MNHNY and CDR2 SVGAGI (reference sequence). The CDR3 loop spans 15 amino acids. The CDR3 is CASSYEEGIQETQYF. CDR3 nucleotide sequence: TGTGCCAGCAGTTATGAGGAGGGGATCCAAGAGACCCAGTACTTC.

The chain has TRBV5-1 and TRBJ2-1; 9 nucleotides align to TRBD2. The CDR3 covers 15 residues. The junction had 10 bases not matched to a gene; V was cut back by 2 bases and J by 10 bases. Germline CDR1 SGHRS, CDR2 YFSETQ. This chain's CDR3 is CASSFLGGGAVEQFF. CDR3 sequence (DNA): TGCGCCAGCAGCTTTCTTGGCGGGGGGGCCGTAGAGCAGTTCTTC.

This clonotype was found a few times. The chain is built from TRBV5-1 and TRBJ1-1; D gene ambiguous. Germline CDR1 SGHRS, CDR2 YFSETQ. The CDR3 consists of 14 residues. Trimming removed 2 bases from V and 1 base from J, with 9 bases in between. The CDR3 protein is CASSFGDTNTEAFF. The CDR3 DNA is TGCGCCAGCAGCTTCGGGGATACGAACACTGAAGCTTTCTTT.

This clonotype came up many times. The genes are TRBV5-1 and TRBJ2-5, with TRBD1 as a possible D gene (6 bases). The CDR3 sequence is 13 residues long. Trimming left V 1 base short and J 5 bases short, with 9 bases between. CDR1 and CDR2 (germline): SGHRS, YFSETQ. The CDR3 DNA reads TGCGCCAGCAGCTTGACAGGGCGGGAGACCCAGTACTTC. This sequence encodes CASSLTGRETQYF.

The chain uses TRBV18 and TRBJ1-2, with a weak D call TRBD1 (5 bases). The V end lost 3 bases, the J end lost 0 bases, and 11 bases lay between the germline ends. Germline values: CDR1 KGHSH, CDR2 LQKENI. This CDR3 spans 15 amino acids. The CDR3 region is CASSPGPPPNYGYTF. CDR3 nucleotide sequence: TGTGCCAGCTCACCGGGACCTCCTCCTAACTATGGCTACACCTTC.